Shown below are 9 T cell receptor beta chains from a single sample sequenced in a study of cytomegalovirus exposure and HLA in healthy donors. The PCR made use of 60 Vbeta and 13 Jbeta primers. Clones were sequenced by immunoSEQ multiplex PCR, and TCRdb holds only the in-frame ones, with some missing. The table has under 130,000 clones, over 75% seen once. The source material was PBMCs. Receptors were obtained from a young man in good health and CMV-seropositive.

V gene TRBV4-1 combines with J gene TRBJ2-1; D uncertain. The V gene lost 1 base and the J gene lost 4 bases, with 8 bases spanning the gap. The length of the CDR3 is 14 residues. In germline, CDR1 is MGHRA, CDR2 YSYEKL. The CDR3 is CASSQVRQYNEQFF. In nucleotides, the CDR3 is TGCGCCAGCAGCCAAGTACGCCAGTACAATGAGCAGTTCTTC.

This clone was counted a few times. This chain links TRBV6-5 with TRBJ1-1; a possible D gene is TRBD1 (6 bases). This CDR3 has 14 residues. Germline V gene data show CDR1 as MNHEY and CDR2 as SVGAGI. V was pared by 6 bases and J by 3 bases, with 14 bases between. The CDR3 DNA follows: TGTGCCAGCAGCAAACAGGGCAGGGACACTGAAGCTTTCTTT. Translated, it gives CASSKQGRDTEAFF.

V usage is TRBV5-6 and J usage is TRBJ1-1, with no clear D. V gave up 3 bases and J gave up 4 bases, with 16 bases separating them. Germline values: CDR1 SGHDT, CDR2 YYEEEE. This CDR3 is built from 15 residues. The CDR3 sequence is CASSSVGISGTEAFF. The DNA for the CDR3 is TGTGCCAGCAGCTCAGTAGGTATTTCGGGCACTGAAGCTTTCTTT.

The chain has TRBV10-3 and TRBJ1-2; a weak D match, TRBD1 (5 bases). The CDR3 covers 15 residues. Germline V gives CDR1 ENHRY, CDR2 SYGVKD. With 0 bases removed from V and 4 bases from J, the gap between germline ends came to 12 bases. DNA for the CDR3: TGTGCCATCAGTGAGTCCCCCCAAAGGGGCTATGGCTACACCTTC. This encodes CAISESPQRGYGYTF.

The V and J genes are TRBV6-5 and TRBJ2-7; D is ambiguous. Trimming removed 0 bases from V and 4 bases from J, with 10 bases in between. Germline CDR1 and CDR2: MNHEY and SVGAGI. This CDR3 is 14 amino acids long. CDR3 region: CASSYSPRGYEQYF. The DNA for the CDR3 is TGTGCCAGCAGTTACTCCCCTCGAGGATACGAGCAGTACTTC.

The chain is built from TRBV2 and TRBJ1-4; D is possibly TRBD1 (5 bases). V lost 6 bases, J lost 4 bases, and 15 bases lay in between. The CDR3 spans 15 residues. Per germline, CDR1 SNHLY and CDR2 FYNNEI. The DNA of the CDR3 is TGTGCCAGCAGCCCACCAGGGAAGGTTAATGAAAAACTGTTTTTT. Translating it yields CASSPPGKVNEKLFF.

The CDR3 protein is CASSQGDVGQGAFGANVLTF. In DNA form, the CDR3 reads TGCGCCAGCAGCCAAGGTGATGTTGGACAGGGGGCATTTGGGGCCAACGTCCTGACTTTC. The chain joins TRBV4-1 to TRBJ2-6; 11 bases match TRBD1. The CDR3 totals 20 residues. Germline V gene lookup returns CDR1 MGHRA and CDR2 YSYEKL. J lost 3 bases, V lost 1 base, and 11 bases had no gene match.

J is TRBJ2-7 and V is TRBV5-1, with a tentative D call TRBD1 (5 bases). V was pared by 3 bases and J by 0 bases, with 13 bases between. The germline gives CDR1 SGHRS, CDR2 YFSETQ. This CDR3 is built from 15 residues. The CDR3 bases are TGCGCCAGCAGCTGGGGCAGCCGAGGCTCCTACGAGCAGTACTTC. It codes for CASSWGSRGSYEQYF.

The chain couples TRBV7-9 to TRBJ2-3; TRBD1 aligns across 7 bases. The junction had 11 bases not matched to a gene; V was cut back by 5 bases and J by 6 bases. From germline, CDR1 is SEHNR and CDR2 FQNEAQ (reference sequence). The CDR3 contains 15 residues. DNA for the CDR3: TGTGCCAGCAGCCCACCTTGGGACAGAGCCGATACGCAGTATTTT. Translating gives CASSPPWDRADTQYF.